The rows below give T cell receptor beta chains drawn from one sample of a study of brain T cells in children with intractable seizures. TCRdb keeps only in-frame clones here, not all; method: immunoSEQ multiplex PCR. Seen here are 300,000 to 400,000 clones, over 90% observed once, and the top ten hold 5.5% to 6%. Sequences were derived from peripheral blood, sampled less than 6 months after surgery. Receptor source: a boy under two years old with tuberous sclerosis and intractable seizures. The CDR3 runs from the conserved cysteine through the conserved F or W. D genes are given only for firm matches. The size of a clone is reported for some rows only, either as once, few or many, or as a class for expanded clones.

>TRBV5-4|TRBJ2-3|14|-|-
TGTGCCAGCAGCTTGGTGGGAGTGTCAGATACGCAGTATTTT
CASSLVGVSDTQYF
>TRBV7-9|TRBJ2-2|17|once|TRBD2
TGTGCCAGCAGCAGCCTAGCGGGGGCCTCGAACACCGGGGAGCTGTTTTTT
CASSSLAGASNTGELFF
>TRBV6-6|TRBJ1-1|11|few|-
TGTGCCGCCCCGTCGGGCACTGAAGCTTTCTTT
CAAPSGTEAFF
>TRBV16|TRBJ2-5|15|-|-
TGTGCCAGCAGCCAATCTACAGGGATCCAAGAGACCCAGTACTTC
CASSQSTGIQETQYF
>TRBV6-5|TRBJ1-2|15|-|TRBD1
TGTGCCAGCAGTTACCTGGACAGGGCCGTCTATGGCTACACCTTC
CASSYLDRAVYGYTF
>TRBV12-5|TRBJ2-1|19|-|TRBD1
TGTGCTAGTGGCCGAGATTATCCTATGGACAGGCTGGCCTACAATGAGCAGTTCTTC
CASGRDYPMDRLAYNEQFF
>TRBV10-3|TRBJ1-2|15|-|TRBD1
TGTGCCATCAGATTGGACAGGAGTCCTACCTATGGCTACACCTTC
CAIRLDRSPTYGYTF
>TRBV29-1|TRBJ2-3|12|-|-
TGCAGCGTTGATTTCGGCACAGATACGCAGTATTTT
CSVDFGTDTQYF
>TRBV11-2|TRBJ2-1|17|-|TRBD2
TGTGCCAGCAGGCCGGGGACTAGCGGAAGCTCCTACAATGAGCAGTTCTTC
CASRPGTSGSSYNEQFF
>TRBV5-5|TRBJ1-3|16|-|-
TGTGCCAGCAGCTTGTATAGGGGCAGCTCTGGAAACACCATATATTTT
CASSLYRGSSGNTIYF
>TRBV25-1|TRBJ2-3|13|-|-
TGTGCCAGCAGTGTCACGTCGACAGATACGCAGTATTTT
CASSVTSTDTQYF
>TRBV19|TRBJ2-6|15|-|-
TGTGCCAGTAGTATAACCCGCTCTGGGGCCAACGTCCTGACTTTC
CASSITRSGANVLTF
>TRBV27|TRBJ2-2|16|-|TRBD1
TGTGCCAGCAGTTTACGGGACAGGGGGCCCCACGGGGAGCTGTTTTTT
CASSLRDRGPHGELFF
>TRBV12-5|TRBJ2-7|16|-|TRBD1
TGTGCTAGTGGACGATCGGACAGGGGAAGATCCTACGAGCAGTACTTC
CASGRSDRGRSYEQYF
>TRBV6-5|TRBJ1-4|14|-|-
TGTGCCAGCAGCCCGGCGGGTGGTAGTGAAAAACTGTTTTTT
CASSPAGGSEKLFF
>TRBV6-5|TRBJ2-7|13|-|TRBD2
TGTGCCAGCAGTTACGAACGGGGGGACGTTAGATACTTC
CASSYERGDVRYF
>TRBV12-3/TRBV12-4|TRBJ2-5|13|-|-
TGTGCCAGCAGTTGGGGGGCCGAAGAGACCCAGTACTTC
CASSWGAEETQYF
>TRBV3-1/TRBV3-2|TRBJ2-7|15|-|-
TGTGCCAGCAGCCTCGGAGAAGGTCGCTCCTACGAGCAGTACTTC
CASSLGEGRSYEQYF
>TRBV4-2|TRBJ2-7|14|-|-
TGTGCCAGCAGCCAAGAAGCTGCACGGGGCGAGCAGTACTTC
CASSQEAARGEQYF
>TRBV15|TRBJ1-2|15|once|TRBD1
TGTGCCACCAGCAGTGACAGGGGTCCTAACTATGGCTACACCTTC
CATSSDRGPNYGYTF
>TRBV6-1|TRBJ2-7|15|-|-
TGTGCCAGCAGTGAACGCGCAGGGATGTCCTACGAGCAGTACTTC
CASSERAGMSYEQYF
>TRBV12-3/TRBV12-4|TRBJ2-3|12|once|-
TGTGCCAGCAAGGGTAGCACAGATACGCAGTATTTT
CASKGSTDTQYF
>TRBV7-9|TRBJ1-2|13|-|-
TGTGCCAGCAGCGAAACAGGGTTGGGTGGCTACACCTTC
CASSETGLGGYTF
>TRBV6-5|TRBJ2-3|16|-|TRBD2
TGTGCCAGCAGTTCTGGACTAGCGGGAGGGGTGGATACGCAGTATTTT
CASSSGLAGGVDTQYF
>TRBV7-9|TRBJ1-2|15|-|-
TGTGCCAGCAGCCCCCCGGACAGCCCGAACTATGGCTACACCTTC
CASSPPDSPNYGYTF
>TRBV11-3|TRBJ2-3|14|-|-
TGTGCCAGCAGCTTTACTTTCGCTACAGATACGCAGTATTTT
CASSFTFATDTQYF
>TRBV20-1|TRBJ1-1|11|-|-
TGCAGTGCTACAGGGGAAACCAAAGCTTTCTTT
CSATGETKAFF
>TRBV24-1|TRBJ1-2|16|-|-
TGTGCCACCAGTGATCCCATGGAGGGGGACGGCTATGGCTACACCTTC
CATSDPMEGDGYGYTF
>TRBV6-5|TRBJ2-1|15|-|-
TGTGCCAGCGAGGTACCGACAGTTTCCTACAATGAGCAGTTCTTC
CASEVPTVSYNEQFF
>TRBV4-2|TRBJ1-4|17|-|-
TGTGCCAGCAGCCAGCCCTCCCGGACAGCGAGGGCTGAAAAACTGTTTTTT
CASSQPSRTARAEKLFF
>TRBV5-1|TRBJ1-1|15|-|-
TGCGCCAGCAAAATCAACAGAGAAGCGAACACTGAAGCTTTCTTT
CASKINREANTEAFF
>TRBV19|TRBJ1-1|15|-|TRBD1
TGTGCCAGTAGTATAGGGGACAGAATGAACACTGAAGCTTTCTTT
CASSIGDRMNTEAFF
>TRBV9|TRBJ1-2|14|-|-
TGTGCCAGCAGCGTAGAGGGTCACCTGGGGGGCTACACCTTC
CASSVEGHLGGYTF
>TRBV7-2|TRBJ1-1|14|-|TRBD1
TGTGCCAGCAGCTCAGACAGGGGGAGCACTGAAGCTTTCTTT
CASSSDRGSTEAFF
>TRBV6-5|TRBJ1-2|15|-|TRBD1
TGTGCCAGCATCTCGACAGGGGGCACGAACTATGGCTACACCTTC
CASISTGGTNYGYTF
>TRBV2|TRBJ1-4|16|-|-
TGTGCCAGCAGTGTCAGGAAGGGGGATGATAATGAAAAACTGTTTTTT
CASSVRKGDDNEKLFF
>TRBV12-3/TRBV12-4|TRBJ2-7|13|-|-
TGTGCCAGCAGACCCCAGGAACTGGGCGAGCAGTACTTC
CASRPQELGEQYF
>TRBV4-1|TRBJ2-7|16|once|TRBD1
TGCGCCAGCAGCCAGGGACAGGGAAGTAATCGCTACGAGCAGTACTTC
CASSQGQGSNRYEQYF
>TRBV7-9|TRBJ1-4|12|-|-
TGTGCCAGCAGTCAAATATATGAAAAACTGTTTTTT
CASSQIYEKLFF
>TRBV3-1/TRBV3-2|TRBJ2-2|16|-|-
TGTGCCAGCTCCCCGTGGCATACGGTGAACACCGGGGAGCTGTTTTTT
CASSPWHTVNTGELFF
>TRBV2|TRBJ2-7|11|once|-
TGTGCCAGCAGTGAGACCTACGAGCAGTACTTC
CASSETYEQYF